This passage covers 23 T cell receptor beta chains from one sample sequenced in a study of shared clonotypes between healthy human individuals. Some clones are missing from TCRdb's copy, which holds only in-frame ones; the method was immunoSEQ multiplex PCR. This sample carries around 2.1 million clones, roughly 91% of them seen once, and the ten largest clones take roughly 1.8%. Naive CD8 cells lacked CD45RO and underwent positive selection for CCR7, leaving out terminally differentiated effector memory CD45RA+ cells. Sequenced material: naive CD8+ T cells from PBMCs. The receptor set was obtained from a man between 18 and 29 years old in good health. Some clones in this sample may be carry-over from other donors' samples.

The chain combines TRBV27 with TRBJ2-7, with D tentatively TRBD1 (6 bases). CDR3 size: 17 residues. V lost 0 bases and J 2 bases, leaving 17 bases between the germline ends. The germline CDR1 and CDR2 sequences are MNHEY and SMNVEV (reference sequence). CDR3 in amino acids: CASSLSMGNRVPYEQYF. The CDR3 DNA reads as TGTGCCAGCAGTTTATCGATGGGAAACAGGGTCCCCTACGAGCAGTACTTC.

About this clone itself: This specimen includes other DNA sequences encoding the same CDR3. The gene calls are TRBV6-5 and TRBJ1-1, with 7 bases that match TRBD1. Germline-derived CDR1 and CDR2 are MNHEY and SVGAGI. The CDR3 sequence is 14 residues long. The V and J ends lost 0 bases and 3 bases, in that order; junction bases with no gene match: 1. The CDR3 DNA reads as TGTGCCAGCAGTTACTCACAGGGGTACACTGAAGCTTTCTTT. This translates into CASSYSQGYTEAFF.

This rearrangement joins TRBV28 to TRBJ2-7, with D perhaps TRBD2 (5 bases). CDR3 size: 13 residues. CDR1 and CDR2 (germline): MDHEN, SYDVKM. Trimming took off 3 bases at V and 7 bases at J, with 13 bases between the two ends. CDR3 DNA: TGTGCCAGCAGTTTTCCCTGGACGGGGGAGCAGTACTTC. Translating it yields CASSFPWTGEQYF. Filled out from reference TRBV28 and TRBJ2-7, the complete variable domain reads DVKVTQSSRYLVKRTGEKVFLECVQDMDHENMFWYRQDPGLGLRLIYFSYDVKMKEKGDIPEGYSVSREKKERFSLILESASTNQTSMYLCASSFPWTGEQYFGPGTRLTVT.

The rearrangement joins TRBV11-2 to TRBJ2-7, with D tentatively TRBD1 (5 bases). The CDR3 has 14 residues. The V end was cut by 3 bases, the J end by 0 bases, with 9 bases between. Germline V gives CDR1 SGHAT, CDR2 FQNNGV. The CDR3 DNA sequence: TGTGCCAGCAGCTTCCCAGGGCACTCCTACGAGCAGTACTTC. It yields the protein CASSFPGHSYEQYF.

The V call is TRBV5-1, the J call TRBJ1-2; TRBD1 matches at 8 bases. Germline lookup yields CDR1 SGHRS and CDR2 YFSETQ. Trimming at V came to 3 bases and at J to 7 bases, leaving 8 bases not matched to a gene. The length of the CDR3 is 14 residues. The CDR3 here is CASSSWTGRGGYTF. For the CDR3, the DNA is TGCGCCAGCAGCTCGTGGACAGGGAGGGGTGGCTACACCTTC.

The chain links TRBV29-1 to TRBJ1-2; TRBD1 might be the D (6 bases). V shed 3 bases and J shed 4 bases, with 15 bases lying between them. The germline CDR1 and CDR2 sequences are SQVTM and ANQGSEA. CDR3 length equals 14 residues. CDR3 DNA: TGCAGCGTTGAGACCAGACAGGTCGTCTATGGCTACACCTTC. Protein: CSVETRQVVYGYTF.

This clone was counted a single time. The chain uses TRBV9 and TRBJ2-1; 14 nucleotides align to TRBD2. Germline lookup yields CDR1 SGDLS and CDR2 YYNGEE. V shed 3 bases, J shed 8 bases, and the junction held 7 bases outside the gene matches. The CDR3 consists of 16 residues. The CDR3 nucleotides read TGTGCCAGCAGCGCCGGGACTAGCGGGAGAAACCATGAGCAGTTCTTC. Amino acids: CASSAGTSGRNHEQFF.

This chain's CDR3 is CASSYSDRGEYEQYF. In nucleotides, the CDR3 is TGTGCCAGCAGTTACAGCGACAGGGGAGAATACGAGCAGTACTTC. The chain links TRBV6-5 to TRBJ2-7; 8 bases map to TRBD1. Unmatched junction bases numbered 7, after V lost 2 bases and J lost 4 bases. CDR3 length: 15 amino acids. Germline CDR1 is MNHEY and CDR2 is SVGAGI.

The rearrangement uses TRBV5-1 and TRBJ2-1, with 7 bases fitting TRBD2. The germline CDR1 and CDR2 sequences are SGHRS and YFSETQ. The CDR3 length is 18 residues. V lost 0 bases and J lost 7; bases outside the gene matches: 16. The CDR3 protein is CASSLGTGGPAGWNEQFF. CDR3 DNA sequence: TGCGCCAGCAGCTTGGGGACGGGAGGTCCCGCGGGGTGGAATGAGCAGTTCTTC.

J is TRBJ1-5 and V is TRBV9; TRBD1 agrees at 9 bases. J lost 4 bases, V lost 0 bases, and 8 bases had no gene match. Germline V CDR1 and CDR2: SGDLS, YYNGEE. The CDR3 covers 17 residues. CDR3 region: CASSVDGSGQGNQPQHF. CDR3 DNA sequence: TGTGCCAGCAGCGTAGATGGCTCGGGACAGGGAAATCAGCCCCAGCATTTT. Full variable domain (missing parts from reference TRBV9 and TRBJ1-5): DSGVTQTPKHLITATGQRVTLRCSPRSGDLSVYWYQQSLDQGLQFLIQYYNGEERAKGNILERFSAQQFPDLHSELNLSSLELGDSALYFCASSVDGSGQGNQPQHFGDGTRLSIL.

The chain is built from TRBV28 and TRBJ1-1, with 7 bases aligning to TRBD1. The germline V gene encodes CDR1 MDHEN and CDR2 SYDVKM. Losses at the gene ends were 5 bases for V and 6 bases for J; bases not matched to a gene: 9. The CDR3 runs 14 residues. The CDR3 sequence: CASSDRVANAEAFF. Here the CDR3 DNA reads TGTGCCAGCAGTGACAGGGTAGCTAACGCTGAAGCTTTCTTT.

The chain joins TRBV4-3 to TRBJ2-1, with 13 positions matching TRBD2. CDR1 LGHNA and CDR2 YSLEER come from the germline V gene. This CDR3 region has 17 residues. With V trimmed by 4 bases and J by 8 bases, 11 bases remained unmatched. CDR3 sequence reads: CASSPRTSGRLKHEQFF. CDR3 coding DNA: TGCGCCAGCAGCCCCCGGACTAGCGGGAGACTTAAGCATGAGCAGTTCTTC.

This sequence joins TRBV29-1 and TRBJ1-1; 8 bases fit TRBD1. V was clipped by 6 bases and J by 0 bases; unmatched bases: 9. Germline CDR1 reads SQVTM; CDR2 reads ANQGSEA. This CDR3 has 15 residues. The CDR3 bases are TGCAGCGTGAGGGCGACAGGGGTCATGAACACTGAAGCTTTCTTT. Its protein product is CSVRATGVMNTEAFF.

The table lists this clone with a count of one. The J gene is TRBJ1-1, the V gene TRBV5-5; D might be TRBD1 (6 bases). The CDR3 contains 14 residues. Trimming cost V 5 bases and J 8 bases, with 19 bases left between them. CDR1 is SGHKS and CDR2 is YYEKEE in the germline V gene (reference sequence). The CDR3 here is CASRMTGGVTEAFF. The CDR3 nucleotides read TGTGCCAGCAGGATGACAGGAGGGGTAACGGAAGCTTTCTTT.

V and J are TRBV15 and TRBJ2-1, with 8 bases that match TRBD1. Per the germline V gene, CDR1 is LNHNV and CDR2 is YYDKDF (reference sequence). This CDR3 has 17 residues. V lost 3 bases to trimming and J lost 4 bases; unmatched junction nucleotides: 11. The CDR3 bases are TGTGCCACCAGCAGTCCCACCCTAGGACAGGGTTACAATGAGCAGTTCTTC. This encodes CATSSPTLGQGYNEQFF.

The rearrangement joins TRBV27 to TRBJ2-7; D is unclear. Germline assignment: CDR1 MNHEY and CDR2 SMNVEV (reference sequence). The CDR3 is 13 residues long. V was clipped by 1 base and J by 6 bases, with 10 bases between them. CDR3 in DNA: TGTGCCAGCAGTTTATTGACCCGGTCCGAGCAGTACTTC. Its translation is CASSLLTRSEQYF.

The sample holds a few counts of this clone. The rearrangement joins TRBV4-1 to TRBJ1-5, with D hard to call. This CDR3 is built from 13 residues. Germline CDR1 reads MGHRA; CDR2 reads YSYEKL. The V gene lost 5 bases and the J gene lost 6 bases, with 11 bases spanning the gap. The DNA of the CDR3 is TGCGCCAGCAGCTCCCGATTGGGTCAGCCCCAGCATTTT. It is translated as CASSSRLGQPQHF.

Concerning this clone: This sample also contains other DNA sequences that code for the same CDR3. This chain joins TRBV7-9 and TRBJ2-1; D call uncertain. This CDR3 contains 10 residues. Germline V gene data show CDR1 as SEHNR and CDR2 as FQNEAQ (reference sequence). V was trimmed by 6 bases and J by 7 bases, leaving 4 bases between them. CDR3: CASSQNEQFF. The CDR3 DNA sequence: TGTGCCAGCAGTCAAAATGAGCAGTTCTTC.

The chain uses TRBV7-9 and TRBJ2-7; D remains ambiguous. Trimming removed 5 bases at V and 3 bases at J, with 11 bases between. CDR3 size: 13 residues. Germline V gene data show CDR1 as SEHNR and CDR2 as FQNEAQ (reference sequence). CDR3 in DNA: TGTGCCAGCAGCGATCGAGAAGACTACGAGCAGTACTTC. Amino acid sequence: CASSDREDYEQYF.

The chain recombines TRBV14 with TRBJ2-7; possible D gene TRBD1, 5 bases. The CDR3 contains 13 residues. Per the germline V gene, CDR1 is SGHDN and CDR2 is FVKESK. V lost 4 bases and J 0 bases, leaving 7 bases between the germline ends. The CDR3: CASSPQGSYEQYF. In DNA form, the CDR3 reads TGTGCCAGCAGCCCTCAGGGCTCCTACGAGCAGTACTTC.

The chain carries TRBV5-6 and TRBJ2-5; 9 bases line up with TRBD1. The better agreement between TRBJ2-7 and the DNA end casts doubt on the J call. Per the germline V gene, CDR1 is SGHDT and CDR2 is YYEEEE. The CDR3 covers 15 residues. CDR3 loop: CASTGAGTGPGEQYF. The CDR3 DNA reads as TGTGCCAGCACCGGGGCGGGGACAGGGCCTGGCGAGCAGTACTTC.

CDR3 amino acids: CASSLDRTGTLKGYTF. CDR3 nucleotides: TGTGCCAGCAGCTTAGACCGGACAGGGACCCTAAAAGGCTACACCTTC. The chain combines TRBV11-1 with TRBJ1-2, with 8 bases that match TRBD1. The CDR3 runs to 16 residues. Germline values: CDR1 SGHAT, CDR2 FQDESV (reference sequence). V lost 1 base to trimming and J lost 8 bases; unmatched junction nucleotides: 12.

This clone was observed a single time. This sequence joins TRBV15 and TRBJ2-1, with 12 bases lining up with TRBD2. Germline assignment: CDR1 LNHNV and CDR2 YYDKDF (reference sequence). CDR3 size: 17 residues. The trim removed 5 bases at V and 4 bases at J, leaving 9 bases unmatched. The CDR3 loop is CATSGTSGRYLYNEQFF. The CDR3 coding sequence is TGTGCCACCAGCGGAACTAGCGGGAGGTACCTTTACAATGAGCAGTTCTTC. The variable domain in full, completed from reference TRBV15 and TRBJ2-1, reads DAMVIQNPRYQVTQFGKPVTLSCSQTLNHNVMYWYQQKSSQAPKLLFHYYDKDFNNEADTPDNFQSRRPNTSFCFLDIRSPGLGDTAMYLCATSGTSGRYLYNEQFFGPGTRLTVL.